The T cell receptor (beta chain) described here comes from a study of response to subunit inactivated influenza vaccine. Findings and caveats of the study: The study's authors posited that every seasonal influenza vaccination enlists few new T cells.

A word on this clonotype: Antigen specificity is unknown.

TCRdb re-analysed the RT-PCR reads in MiXCR, keeping a single row per CDR3 protein. The sample lists around 520,000 distinct CDR3 sequences, 25% occurring once. The sequences come from CD4+ T cells sorted from PBMCs, collected roughly 5 days after vaccination. This clonotype originated in a man aged 45-65 years who received an inactivated influenza vaccine.

Here the CDR3 DNA reads TGTGCCAGCAGTTTCCTCCCCGGGACGGCCTCCTACGAGCAGTACTTC. It specifies CASSFLPGTASYEQYF. The chain is built from TRBV6-5 and TRBJ2-7; D may correspond to TRBD1 or TRBD2 (5 bases each). The CDR3 has 16 residues. Germline assignment: CDR1 MNHEY and CDR2 SVGAGI. The ends were cut back, 4 bases at V and 0 bases at J, with 16 bases in the middle.